The 32 T cell receptor beta chains below come from one sample, sequenced in a study of PD-L1 blockade in urothelial cancer. Clones were read by immunoSEQ multiplex PCR, and TCRdb kept only the in-frame ones, dropping some. In the table there are about 43,000 clones, around 82% of which are singletons. Stated time point: peripheral blood 6 weeks after treatment start. This specimen was PBMCs, taken around atezolizumab (anti-PD-L1) treatment. The receptors come from a man aged 55 to 70 with urothelial cancer.

This clone was seen a single time. The genes are TRBV30 and TRBJ2-2, with D tentatively TRBD1 (5 bases). The CDR3 consists of 14 residues. Germline V CDR1 and CDR2: GTSNPN, SVGIG (reference sequence). V shed 1 base and J shed 3 bases, with 9 bases lying between them. The chain's CDR3 is CAWSDRRYTGELFF. In nucleotides, the CDR3 is TGTGCCTGGAGTGACAGGCGATACACCGGGGAGCTGTTTTTT.

The chain employs TRBV11-2 and TRBJ2-2; D not resolved. Germline values: CDR1 SGHAT, CDR2 FQNNGV. Trimming stripped 2 bases from V and 5 bases from J, with 6 bases between. The CDR3 consists of 13 residues. DNA for the CDR3: TGTGCCAGCAGCTTACCCGTTACCGGGGAGCTGTTTTTT. It specifies CASSLPVTGELFF.

The chain recombines TRBV5-1 with TRBJ1-2, with 8 bases lining up with TRBD1. The CDR3 loop spans 15 amino acids. CDR1 SGHRS and CDR2 YFSETQ come from the germline V gene. Germline trimming cut 0 bases from V and 9 bases from J; bases unmatched to any gene: 10. This CDR3 is CASSLGNRGGYRYTF. In nucleotides, the CDR3 is TGCGCCAGCAGCTTGGGCAACAGGGGGGGGTATCGCTACACCTTC.

The genes are TRBV11-2 and TRBJ2-7; D is perhaps TRBD2 (5 bases). This CDR3 region has 18 residues. The germline CDR1 and CDR2 sequences are SGHAT and FQNNGV. Trimming left V 4 bases short and J 6 bases short, with 28 bases between. The chain's CDR3 is CASSSISHPTTSAGEQYF. DNA for the CDR3: TGTGCCAGCAGCTCCATTAGCCACCCCACCACTTCGGCGGGCGAGCAGTACTTC.

The chain recombines TRBV14 with TRBJ1-1, with D perhaps matching TRBD1 (5 bases). Trimming took off 9 bases at V and 5 bases at J, with 16 bases between the two ends. This CDR3 spans 13 amino acids. The germline CDR1 and CDR2 sequences are SGHDN and FVKESK. CDR3 DNA: TGTGCCAGACTAGCAGAAGCAGGGACTGAAGCTTTCTTT. Its protein is CARLAEAGTEAFF.

This sequence joins TRBV6-1 and TRBJ2-5, with 7 bases identical to TRBD1. V lost 1 base and J lost 2; bases outside the gene matches: 4. Germline V gene sequence: CDR1 MNHNS, CDR2 SASEGT. The length of the CDR3 is 15 residues. The CDR3: CASSEVRDRQETQYF. The CDR3 nucleotides are TGTGCCAGCAGTGAAGTGAGGGACAGACAAGAGACCCAGTACTTC.

The chain recombines TRBV6-1 with TRBJ2-5; TRBD1 agrees at 9 bases. Germline assignment: CDR1 MNHNS and CDR2 SASEGT. V trimming: 6 bases; J trimming: 5 bases; junction bases outside the gene matches: 7. CDR3 length equals 14 residues. CDR3 in DNA: TGTGCCAGCAGCAGACAGGGGGTGAGGGAGACCCAGTACTTC. Its protein is CASSRQGVRETQYF.

The gene calls are TRBV5-1 and TRBJ1-2; 8 bases match TRBD1. The trim removed 3 bases at V and 3 bases at J, leaving 4 bases unmatched. This CDR3 has 14 residues. The germline V gene has CDR1 SGHRS and CDR2 YFSETQ. CDR3 amino acids: CASSYGQGDYGYTF. DNA of the CDR3: TGCGCCAGCAGCTATGGACAGGGCGACTATGGCTACACCTTC.

The V and J genes are TRBV28 and TRBJ2-7; 10 nucleotides match TRBD1. V trimming: 5 bases; J trimming: 5 bases; junction bases outside the gene matches: 9. This CDR3 contains 15 residues. Germline CDR1 MDHEN, CDR2 SYDVKM. CDR3: CASSEPGQGKNEQYF. The DNA for the CDR3 is TGTGCCAGCAGTGAGCCGGGACAGGGGAAAAACGAGCAGTACTTC.

In this sample, this clone turned up once. The chain couples TRBV6-5 to TRBJ2-3; 9 nucleotides line up with TRBD2. The CDR3 consists of 16 residues. V lost 0 bases and J lost 2; bases outside the gene matches: 3. Per the germline V gene, CDR1 is MNHEY and CDR2 is SVGAGI. CDR3 DNA: TGTGCCAGCAGTTACTCGGCGGGGGGGTACACAGATACGCAGTATTTT. Translating gives CASSYSAGGYTDTQYF.

V is TRBV7-2 and J is TRBJ1-2; 7 bases match TRBD1. CDR1 is SGHTA and CDR2 is FQGNSA in the germline V gene. CDR3 length: 15 residues. Germline trimming cut 4 bases from V and 2 bases from J; bases unmatched to any gene: 7. For the CDR3, the DNA is TGTGCCAGCAGCTCAAGTGAGGGGGCGAACTATGGCTACACCTTC. Its protein is CASSSSEGANYGYTF.

The chain recombines TRBV27 with TRBJ1-6; D remains unclear. The germline gives CDR1 MNHEY, CDR2 SMNVEV (reference sequence). V lost 5 bases and J 10 bases, leaving 24 bases between the germline ends. The CDR3 runs to 17 residues. CDR3 sequence reads: CASSPLAATGFWSPLHF. The DNA for the CDR3 is TGTGCCAGCAGTCCTCTGGCGGCTACGGGTTTCTGGTCACCCCTCCACTTT.

This clone turned up a few times. The chain has TRBV19 and TRBJ1-3; the match to TRBD1 covers 7 bases. The CDR3 runs 14 residues. V dropped 9 bases and J dropped 0; count of bases not matched to a gene: 5. Looked up from germline, CDR1 is LNHDA and CDR2 is SQIVND (reference sequence). The DNA for the CDR3 is TGTGCCAGCCAGGACAGGTCCTCTGGAAACACCATATATTTT. This sequence encodes CASQDRSSGNTIYF. The complete variable domain, with remaining parts taken from reference TRBV19 and TRBJ1-3, reads DGGITQSPKYLFRKEGQNVTLSCEQNLNHDAMYWYRQDPGQGLRLIYYSQIVNDFQKGDIAEGYSVSREKKESFPLTVTSAQKNPTAFYLCASQDRSSGNTIYFGEGSWLTVV.

The chain joins TRBV7-9 to TRBJ2-7; tentative D call: TRBD2 (5 bases). V lost 5 bases to trimming and J lost 2 bases, with 7 bases between them. Per the germline V gene, CDR1 is SEHNR and CDR2 is FQNEAQ (reference sequence). The CDR3 runs 12 residues. CDR3 in DNA: TGTGCCAGCAGCGCGGGCACCTACGAGCAGTACTTC. Translated: CASSAGTYEQYF.

This sequence joins TRBV4-1 and TRBJ2-4, with D possibly TRBD1 on 5 matching bases. V was shortened by 5 bases and J by 0 bases, with 14 bases between the two germline ends. There are 16 residues in the CDR3. CDR1 and CDR2 (germline): MGHRA, YSYEKL. Here the CDR3 reads CASSSAKGLAKNIQYF. In DNA form, the CDR3 reads TGCGCCAGCAGCTCTGCGAAGGGGTTAGCCAAAAACATTCAGTACTTC.

The chain carries TRBV13 and TRBJ1-1; no clear D gene. The germline V gene has CDR1 PRHDT and CDR2 FYEKMQ (reference sequence). This CDR3 is built from 14 residues. The germline V and J ends were trimmed by 4 bases and 6 bases, with 15 bases remaining between them. CDR3 nucleotides: TGTGCCAGCAGCTCCTCGGCAGGCGGGCCTGAAGCTTTCTTT. Protein product: CASSSSAGGPEAFF.

The rearrangement uses TRBV29-1 and TRBJ2-3, with D unclear. The V end was cut by 2 bases, the J end by 2 bases, with 8 bases between. CDR1 is SQVTM, CDR2 ANQGSEA, per germline. The CDR3 consists of 13 residues. The CDR3 protein is CSVEPSYTDTQYF. The CDR3, as DNA: TGCAGCGTTGAACCCAGTTACACAGATACGCAGTATTTT.

The genes are TRBV9 and TRBJ2-5, with 15 bases fitting TRBD2. The CDR3 is made up of 15 amino acids. The ends lost 4 bases at V and 4 bases at J; junction bases unmatched: 2. Per the germline V gene, CDR1 is SGDLS and CDR2 is YYNGEE. For the CDR3, the DNA is TGTGCCAGCAGCTTGGGACTAGCGGGAGGAGAGACCCAGTACTTC. It encodes CASSLGLAGGETQYF.

This clone was observed a handful of times. This rearrangement joins TRBV6-1 to TRBJ2-5, with 7 bases identical to TRBD1. V trimming: 1 base; J trimming: 2 bases; junction bases outside the gene matches: 4. The CDR3 totals 15 residues. In germline, CDR1 is MNHNS, CDR2 SASEGT. The CDR3 region is CASSEGGTAQETQYF. The CDR3 region has the DNA TGTGCCAGCAGTGAAGGTGGGACAGCGCAAGAGACCCAGTACTTC.

This clone appeared a few times. The chain carries TRBV4-2 and TRBJ2-1, with 12 bases identical to TRBD2. The germline V gene encodes CDR1 LGHNA and CDR2 YNFKEQ. The V segment lost 0 bases and the J segment 1 base; nucleotides outside the gene matches: 1. The CDR3 spans 17 residues. CDR3 bases: TGTGCCAGCAGCCAAGAACTAGCGGGGGGTTCCTACAATGAGCAGTTCTTC. It is translated as CASSQELAGGSYNEQFF.

The J gene is TRBJ1-1, the V gene TRBV7-2; 8 positions match TRBD1. After removal of 5 bases from V and 3 bases from J, the junction contained 14 bases not matched to a gene. This CDR3 contains 17 residues. Germline loops: CDR1 SGHTA, CDR2 FQGNSA. The CDR3 here is CASSPDPGQVYYTEAFF. In DNA, the CDR3 is TGTGCCAGCAGCCCGGACCCGGGACAGGTCTATTACACTGAAGCTTTCTTT.

The gene calls are TRBV14 and TRBJ2-3, with D uncertain. The germline V gene has CDR1 SGHDN and CDR2 FVKESK. CDR3 size: 14 residues. The V end lost 4 bases, the J end lost 1 base, and 9 bases lay between the germline ends. CDR3 amino acids: CASSPSFRTDTQYF. As DNA, the CDR3 is TGTGCCAGCAGCCCCTCCTTTCGCACAGATACGCAGTATTTT.

This clone was found once. The J gene is TRBJ2-2, the V gene TRBV5-6; D not resolved. Germline CDR1 and CDR2: SGHDT and YYEEEE. V shed 3 bases and J shed 4 bases, with 10 bases lying between them. The CDR3 covers 14 residues. The CDR3 protein is CASSYVRLTGELFF. The CDR3 bases are TGTGCCAGCAGCTACGTGCGTCTCACCGGGGAGCTGTTTTTT.

The chain is built from TRBV11-2 and TRBJ2-5; 7 positions match TRBD2. The CDR3 has 16 amino acids. Trimming at V came to 1 base and at J to 4 bases, leaving 9 bases not matched to a gene. Germline V CDR1 and CDR2: SGHAT, FQNNGV. In DNA, the CDR3 is TGTGCCAGCAGCTTAGTAGTCGGCGGGGGAGGAGAGACCCAGTACTTC. It yields the protein CASSLVVGGGGETQYF. Full variable domain (remainder filled in from reference TRBV11-2 and TRBJ2-5): EAGVAQSPRYKIIEKRQSVAFWCNPISGHATLYWYQQILGQGPKLLIQFQNNGVVDDSQLPKDRFSAERLKGVDSTLKIQPAKLEDSAVYLCASSLVVGGGGETQYFGPGTRLLVL.

This clone was counted between two and nine times. This chain joins TRBV11-2 and TRBJ2-3; 11 nucleotides line up with TRBD2. With 5 bases clipped from V and 0 bases from J, the junction kept 10 bases outside the gene matches. CDR1 and CDR2 from the germline V gene are SGHAT and FQNNGV. There are 18 residues in the CDR3. The CDR3 bases are TGTGCCAGCAGCACGACGGCTAGCGGGGGGATTAGCACAGATACGCAGTATTTT. This translates into CASSTTASGGISTDTQYF.

The gene calls are TRBV19 and TRBJ1-3; a weak D match, TRBD1 (6 bases). The CDR3 totals 14 residues. CDR1 is LNHDA, CDR2 SQIVND, per germline (reference sequence). V was shortened by 8 bases and J by 3 bases, with 14 bases between the two germline ends. The CDR3 bases are TGTGCCAGTTCTCCGACAGGCGTTGGAAACACCATATATTTT. Its translation is CASSPTGVGNTIYF. Full variable domain (rest looked up from reference TRBV19 and TRBJ1-3): DGGITQSPKYLFRKEGQNVTLSCEQNLNHDAMYWYRQDPGQGLRLIYYSQIVNDFQKGDIAEGYSVSREKKESFPLTVTSAQKNPTAFYLCASSPTGVGNTIYFGEGSWLTVV.

This clone turned up a few times. The chain links TRBV19 to TRBJ1-5; D gene ambiguous. Germline V gene lookup returns CDR1 LNHDA and CDR2 SQIVND (reference sequence). V was shortened by 6 bases and J by 2 bases, with 11 bases between the two germline ends. The CDR3 extends over 14 amino acids. CDR3 sequence reads: CASRPAERNQPQHF. The CDR3 DNA reads TGTGCCAGTAGGCCGGCGGAGCGCAATCAGCCCCAGCATTTT.

The CDR3 nucleotides are TGTGCCAGCAGATACGGGACAGGGGCTCAGCCCCAGCATTTT. Its translation: CASRYGTGAQPQHF. V usage is TRBV6-1 and J usage is TRBJ1-5, with 10 bases that match TRBD1. The CDR3 is 14 residues long. Germline V CDR1 and CDR2: MNHNS, SASEGT. After removal of 6 bases from V and 6 bases from J, the junction contained 5 bases not matched to a gene.

The chain combines TRBV7-9 with TRBJ2-1; 9 nucleotides match TRBD1. From germline, CDR1 is SEHNR and CDR2 FQNEAQ (reference sequence). The CDR3 spans 17 residues. Trimming at V came to 5 bases and at J to 3 bases, leaving 11 bases not matched to a gene. The CDR3 region has the DNA TGTGCCAGCAGCCAACCCCCCGGGACAGGGTTCTACAATGAGCAGTTCTTC. Protein sequence: CASSQPPGTGFYNEQFF.

The V and J genes are TRBV18 and TRBJ2-3; 10 bases align to TRBD2. The CDR3 is 15 residues long. Per germline, CDR1 KGHSH and CDR2 LQKENI. The ends lost 6 bases at V and 6 bases at J; junction bases unmatched: 9. Here the CDR3 reads CASSPAGGTPDTQYF. The CDR3 DNA reads TGTGCCAGCTCCCCAGCGGGGGGGACTCCGGATACGCAGTATTTT.

This clone was observed once. The chain is built from TRBV7-3 and TRBJ2-5; D is uncertain. From germline, CDR1 is SGHTA and CDR2 FQGTGA. The germline V and J ends were trimmed by 4 bases and 2 bases, with 8 bases remaining between them. The CDR3 consists of 13 residues. CDR3 region: CASSSTPQETQYF. CDR3 in DNA: TGTGCCAGCAGCTCGACACCGCAAGAGACCCAGTACTTC.

V gene TRBV5-6 combines with J gene TRBJ2-2, with 8 positions matching TRBD2. CDR1 SGHDT and CDR2 YYEEEE come from the germline V gene. Trimming cost V 1 base and J 6 bases; bases outside gene matches: 5. This CDR3 contains 15 residues. The CDR3 here is CASSLLGGASGELFF. CDR3 bases: TGTGCCAGCAGCTTGCTCGGGGGGGCGTCCGGGGAGCTGTTTTTT. Variable domain in full (rest from reference TRBV5-6 and TRBJ2-2): DAGVTQSPTHLIKTRGQQVTLRCSPKSGHDTVSWYQQALGQGPQFIFQYYEEEERQRGNFPDRFSGHQFPNYSSELNVNALLLGDSALYLCASSLLGGASGELFFGEGSRLTVL.